This entry describes one T cell receptor (beta chain). This table comes from immunoSEQ multiplex PCR, and its TCRdb copy is limited to in-frame clones, with some not included. Among fewer than 55,000 clones listed, roughly 90% were seen once. This entry is derived from a study of T cell changes during pregnancy in multiple sclerosis. The sequenced sample was peripheral blood, obtained in the first trimester of pregnancy. This TCR was sampled from a female donor with multiple sclerosis, enrolled in a pregnancy study.

CDR3 in DNA: TGTGCTAGTGGAACAGGGACAGATACGCAGTATTTT. Its translation is CASGTGTDTQYF. V usage is TRBV12-5 and J usage is TRBJ2-3; tentative D call: TRBD1 (6 bases). Trimming removed 6 bases from V and 3 bases from J, with 7 bases in between. CDR1 and CDR2 (germline): LGHNT, FRNRAP. The CDR3 runs 12 residues. The full variable domain, its missing parts supplied by reference TRBV12-5 and TRBJ2-3, is DARVTQTPRHKVTEMGQEVTMRCQPILGHNTVFWYRQTMMQGLELLAYFRNRAPLDDSGMPKDRFSAEMPDATLATLKIQPSEPRDSAVYFCASGTGTDTQYFGPGTRLTVL.